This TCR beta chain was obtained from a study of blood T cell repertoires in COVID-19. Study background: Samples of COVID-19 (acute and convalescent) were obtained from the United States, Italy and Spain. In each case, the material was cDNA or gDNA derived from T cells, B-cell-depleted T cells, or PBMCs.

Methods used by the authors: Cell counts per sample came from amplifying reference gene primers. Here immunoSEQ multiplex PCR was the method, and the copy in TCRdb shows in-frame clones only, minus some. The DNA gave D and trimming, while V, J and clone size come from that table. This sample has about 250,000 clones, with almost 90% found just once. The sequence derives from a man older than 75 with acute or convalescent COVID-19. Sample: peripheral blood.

CDR3 protein: CASVPPGTAPGGNQPQHF. The CDR3 region has the DNA TGTGCTAGTGTTCCACCCGGGACAGCACCCGGGGGCAATCAGCCCCAGCATTTT. The rearrangement links TRBV12-5 to TRBJ1-5, with 7 nucleotides matching TRBD1. Germline CDR1 reads LGHNT; CDR2 reads FRNRAP. After removal of 7 bases from V and 2 bases from J, the junction contained 17 bases not matched to a gene. This CDR3 contains 18 residues.